The 16 T cell receptor beta chains reported below all come from one sample, sequenced in a study of CD8 T cells in ankylosing spondylitis. Findings and limits, study-wide: Within ankylosing spondylitis blood, a TCR beta motif made up of eight highly homologous variants appeared to be characteristic.

TCRdb used MiXCR to reprocess the 5' RACE reads, holding one entry per CDR3 protein. The table shows some 840,000 distinct CDR3 sequences, with approximately 12% occurring only once. Antigens of these TCRs are unknown. The specimen was blood, either unsorted or a sorted T cell fraction (not recorded which). These receptors came from a male donor with ankylosing spondylitis.

The chain employs TRBV10-1 and TRBJ2-1; 14 bases map to TRBD2. The CDR3 extends over 18 amino acids. The V gene end was trimmed by 3 bases and the J gene end by 4 bases; junction bases not matched to a gene: 8. The V gene's germline CDR1 is WNHNN and CDR2 SYGVQD (reference sequence). CDR3 amino acids: CASSDRRGTSGSYNEQFF. The CDR3 DNA sequence: TGCGCCAGCAGTGACCGACGAGGGACTAGCGGGAGTTACAATGAGCAGTTCTTC.

In this sample, this clonotype turned up a few times. The chain employs TRBV10-3 and TRBJ2-6, with D unclear. The CDR3 has 13 amino acids. Germline CDR1 is ENHRY and CDR2 is SYGVKD. The ends were cut back, 6 bases at V and 2 bases at J, with 5 bases in the middle. DNA of the CDR3: TGTGCCATCAGGATCCCTGGGGCCAACGTCCTGACTTTC. Residues: CAIRIPGANVLTF.

This clonotype was recorded a few times. The chain joins TRBV4-3 to TRBJ2-7, with a possible D match to TRBD2 (5 bases). V dropped 4 bases and J dropped 2 bases, with 9 bases sitting between them. This CDR3 comprises 13 residues. Germline lookup yields CDR1 LGHNA and CDR2 YSLEER. The CDR3 DNA is TGCGCCAGCAGCCTGGACTTGACCTACGAGCAGTACTTC. It specifies CASSLDLTYEQYF.

This clonotype was detected only a few times. The chain employs TRBV5-1 and TRBJ2-5, with D unresolved. This CDR3 is 14 amino acids long. Germline values: CDR1 SGHRS, CDR2 YFSETQ. Trimming left V 5 bases short and J 5 bases short, with 16 bases between. In nucleotides, the CDR3 is TGCGCCAGCAGAAATGTCCCAAGTTCGGAGACCCAGTACTTC. Translation: CASRNVPSSETQYF.

This clonotype was found many times. The V and J genes are TRBV10-3 and TRBJ2-1; possible D gene TRBD1, 6 bases. The germline V gene encodes CDR1 ENHRY and CDR2 SYGVKD. The CDR3 totals 15 residues. Trimming took off 4 bases at V and 0 bases at J, with 10 bases between the two ends. As DNA, the CDR3 is TGTGCCATCAGTGTAGGACAGATCTCCTACAATGAGCAGTTCTTC. Translating gives CAISVGQISYNEQFF.

The CDR3 loop is CSAREGAMNTEAFF. DNA of the CDR3: TGCAGTGCTAGGGAGGGGGCCATGAACACTGAAGCTTTCTTT. The J gene is TRBJ1-1, the V gene TRBV20-1; 7 nucleotides match TRBD1. Germline-derived CDR1 and CDR2 are DFQATT and SNEGSKA (reference sequence). Trimming cost V 3 bases and J 0 bases; bases outside gene matches: 4. This CDR3 has 14 residues.

This clonotype was observed many times. This chain joins TRBV29-1 and TRBJ1-1; 11 bases align to TRBD1. Per germline, CDR1 SQVTM and CDR2 ANQGSEA. V lost 4 bases to trimming and J lost 2 bases; unmatched junction nucleotides: 9. The CDR3 runs 16 residues. CDR3 in DNA: TGCAGCGTTGCCTTAGGACAGGGGGCGTACAACACTGAAGCTTTCTTT. This gives the protein CSVALGQGAYNTEAFF.

This clonotype was counted between two and nine times. The chain recombines TRBV6-2 or TRBV6-3 with TRBJ2-1, with D tentatively TRBD1 (5 bases). This CDR3 has 14 amino acids. Germline V gives CDR1 MNHEY, CDR2 SVGEGT. The V gene lost 7 bases and the J gene lost 1 base, with 11 bases spanning the gap. The CDR3: CASTPRVSYNEQFF. For the CDR3, the DNA is TGTGCCAGCACCCCCAGGGTTTCCTACAATGAGCAGTTCTTC.

This clonotype was seen a few times. This rearrangement joins TRBV25-1 to TRBJ2-7, with TRBD1 as a possible D gene (6 bases). The CDR3 has 13 amino acids. Germline CDR1 reads MGHDK; CDR2 reads SYGVNS. Trimming shortened V by 4 bases and J by 3 bases, and 10 bases separated the two germline ends. The CDR3 sequence is CASSGGQYYEQYF. CDR3 coding DNA: TGTGCCAGCAGTGGAGGACAGTACTACGAGCAGTACTTC.

The V call is TRBV6-2 or TRBV6-3, the J call TRBJ1-2; 8 bases line up with TRBD1. After removal of 7 bases from V and 8 bases from J, the junction contained 9 bases not matched to a gene. The CDR3 has 13 amino acids. CDR1 is MNHEY and CDR2 is SVGEGT in the germline V gene. In nucleotides, the CDR3 is TGTGCCAGCACCACGACAGGGGAGGGAGGCTACACCTTC. Protein product: CASTTTGEGGYTF.

This clonotype turned up a few times. V gene TRBV6-6 combines with J gene TRBJ1-2, with D unresolved. V lost 1 base and J 6 bases, leaving 9 bases between the germline ends. Germline CDR1 and CDR2: MNHNY and SVGAGI (reference sequence). There are 13 residues in the CDR3. As DNA, the CDR3 is TGTGCCAGCAGTTACTATACGGGAGATGGCTACACCTTC. It encodes CASSYYTGDGYTF.

The chain has TRBV5-1 and TRBJ2-7; perhaps D is TRBD1 or TRBD2 (5 bases each). Germline CDR1 reads SGHRS; CDR2 reads YFSETQ. Trimming removed 5 bases at V and 2 bases at J, with 17 bases between. The CDR3 loop spans 15 amino acids. The CDR3 DNA reads as TGCGCCAGCAGTTCTCCAGACAGAGCGGCCTACGAGCAGTACTTC. Translating it yields CASSSPDRAAYEQYF.

In this sample, this clonotype turned up many times. The gene calls are TRBV29-1 and TRBJ2-3, with 10 positions matching TRBD1. Germline V gives CDR1 SQVTM, CDR2 ANQGSEA. There are 13 residues in the CDR3. Trimming removed 6 bases from V and 3 bases from J; junction bases left unmatched: 3. The CDR3 is CSVGQGVTDTQYF. The CDR3 DNA is TGCAGCGTCGGACAGGGGGTGACAGATACGCAGTATTTT.

The chain combines TRBV10-3 with TRBJ2-1; no firm D call. The CDR3 loop spans 14 amino acids. V shed 0 bases and J shed 4 bases, with 7 bases lying between them. CDR1 ENHRY and CDR2 SYGVKD come from the germline V gene. The chain's CDR3 is CAISESPEYNEQFF. The CDR3 bases are TGTGCCATCAGTGAGTCTCCGGAATACAATGAGCAGTTCTTC.

The chain is built from TRBV5-1 and TRBJ1-1; D gene ambiguous. The CDR3 consists of 11 residues. V was trimmed by 5 bases and J by 4 bases, leaving 6 bases between them. From germline, CDR1 is SGHRS and CDR2 YFSETQ. The CDR3 DNA reads TGCGCCAGCAGAGAAAGCACTGAAGCTTTCTTT. Translating it yields CASRESTEAFF.

This clonotype was counted ten times or more. The chain is built from TRBV12-3 or TRBV12-4 and TRBJ1-1; 8 nucleotides agree with TRBD1. Trimming cost V 6 bases and J 4 bases; bases outside gene matches: 7. CDR3 size: 14 residues. CDR3 in DNA: TGTGCCAGCAGCGGACAGGGAGTGGGCACTGAAGCTTTCTTT. Its translation is CASSGQGVGTEAFF.